Here is one T cell receptor (beta chain) with its context. The antigen is undetermined. The sample originates from a study of response to subunit inactivated influenza vaccine. TCRdb re-called the RT-PCR reads through MiXCR, storing one row per CDR3 protein. The sample records around 650,000 distinct CDR3 sequences, 15% to 19% being singletons. V shed 0 bases, J shed 5 bases, and the junction held 7 bases outside the gene matches. The CDR3 is 15 amino acids. Regarding the study as a whole: Authors suggested each seasonal flu vaccination may recruit only limited numbers of new T cells.

Sample: PBMCs from blood, taken less than 13 days after vaccination. V gene TRBV23-1 combines with J gene TRBJ2-7; TRBD1 agrees at 7 bases. TRBV23-1 is known as an ORF, though its function is uncertain. This clonotype was sampled from a man aged 50 to 59 who received an inactivated influenza vaccine. The CDR3 DNA reads as TGCGCCAGCAGTCAATCGGGACAGATAATCCACGAGCAGTACTTC. Its translation: CASSQSGQIIHEQYF.